The rows below give T cell receptor beta chains drawn from one sample of a study of blood T cell repertoires in COVID-19. The protocol was immunoSEQ multiplex PCR, while the TCRdb copy is restricted to in-frame clones and leaves out a portion. The repertoire holds about 120,000 clones, with around nine tenths as singletons. The material sequenced was peripheral blood. The receptor set was obtained from a human donor with active COVID-19. The donor label of this sample is uncertain. The CDR3 runs from the conserved cysteine through the conserved F or W. A D gene is named only where the DNA matches it firmly. Size is stated for part of the rows, as once, few or many counts, or as a class when the clone is expanded.

>TRBJ1-1|once|-|TRBV29-1
TGCAGCGTTGCGCAGGGCACTGAAGCTTTCTTT
CSVAQGTEAFF
>TRBJ1-2|-|-|TRBV5-1
TGCGCCAGCAGCTTGGGCGGGACGGTCTATGGCTACACCTTC
CASSLGGTVYGYTF
>TRBJ1-5|-|TRBD1|TRBV2
TGTGCCAGCCTCCGGGACAGGGGTTTGGGCAATCAGCCCCAGCATTTT
CASLRDRGLGNQPQHF
>TRBJ2-1|-|-|TRBV4-1
TGCGCCAGCAGCCAAGATAGCGGTGCAGGTTCCTCCTACAATGAGCAGTTCTTC
CASSQDSGAGSSYNEQFF
>TRBJ2-3|once|-|TRBV27
TGTGCCAGCAGTCCAATACAGGGTTGGGCCACAGATACGCAGTATTTT
CASSPIQGWATDTQYF
>TRBJ2-1|-|-|TRBV6-2/TRBV6-3
TGTGCCACCACCCCTAGCGCGCAGTCCTACAATGAGCAGTTCTTC
CATTPSAQSYNEQFF
>TRBJ1-2|-|TRBD1|TRBV18
TGTGCCAGCTCACAATCAAGAGGGGGCATAAGCTATGGCTACACCTTC
CASSQSRGGISYGYTF
>TRBJ2-3|-|-|TRBV7-5
TGTGCCAGAAGCCTTAAGCGGGGGAAGACAACCACAGATACGCAGTATTTT
CARSLKRGKTTTDTQYF
>TRBJ2-2|-|TRBD2|TRBV14
TGTGCCAGCAGCCAAGTCACGGGGGGAGACGGGGAGCTGTTTTTT
CASSQVTGGDGELFF
>TRBJ1-4|once|-|TRBV6-6
TGTGCCAGCAGTTATACAGGGTCGATTGAAAAACTGTTTTTT
CASSYTGSIEKLFF
>TRBJ1-2|-|TRBD1|TRBV4-2
TGTGCCAGCAGCCAAGAAGGGACAGGGGGTAGCGCTGGCTACACCTTC
CASSQEGTGGSAGYTF
>TRBJ2-5|-|-|TRBV7-9
TGTGCCAGCAGCTTGGACGTCCGGGGAGAGACCCAGTACTTC
CASSLDVRGETQYF
>TRBJ1-1|once|TRBD1|TRBV6-5
TGTGCCAGCAGACCCCGGGACAGCTCAAACACTGAAGCTTTCTTT
CASRPRDSSNTEAFF
>TRBJ2-2|-|-|TRBV7-3
TGTGCCAGCAGCCCATCCTTCGGACAGGAGGGAGCCGGGGAGCTGTTTTTT
CASSPSFGQEGAGELFF
>TRBJ1-5|-|TRBD1|TRBV30
TGTGCCTGGAGTGGACATACAGGGGCAAGGGGCAATCAGCCCCAGCATTTT
CAWSGHTGARGNQPQHF
>TRBJ2-3|-|-|TRBV19
TGTGCCAGTAGTATAGATCGGGATACGCAGTATTTT
CASSIDRDTQYF
>TRBJ2-6|-|-|TRBV6-4
TGTGCCAGCAGTGACCAATTCTCTGGGGCCAACGTCCTGACTTTC
CASSDQFSGANVLTF
>TRBJ2-3|-|TRBD2|TRBV4-3
TGCGCCAGCAGCGACCTTACTAGCGGGGGGACATATACGCAGTATTTT
CASSDLTSGGTYTQYF
>TRBJ2-7|-|-|TRBV29-1
TGCAGCGCGGGTCACAGGGAAGCTCGCGAGCAGTACTTC
CSAGHREAREQYF
>TRBJ1-1|-|TRBD1|TRBV24-1
TGTGCCACCAGTGATCCGACAGGGAAGGCTTTCTTT
CATSDPTGKAFF
>TRBJ1-3|-|-|TRBV7-9
TGTGCCAGCAGCCCATCTCGGGTCGGAAACACCATATATTTT
CASSPSRVGNTIYF
>TRBJ1-2|-|TRBD1|TRBV12-3/TRBV12-4
TGTGCCAGCAGGACGACAGGGCTCTATGGCTACACCTTC
CASRTTGLYGYTF
>TRBJ1-2|-|-|TRBV15
TGTGCCACCAGAGGCAGGTTCAACTATGGCTACACCTTC
CATRGRFNYGYTF
>TRBJ1-1|-|-|TRBV24-1
TGTGCCACCAGTGACAAAGACAGGCCCCGAGGGGCTTTCTTT
CATSDKDRPRGAFF
>TRBJ1-6|-|TRBD1|TRBV18
TGTGCCAGCTCACCAGGACAGGGGGATTCACCCCTCCACTTT
CASSPGQGDSPLHF
>TRBJ1-4|-|-|TRBV7-9
TGTGCCAGCAGCTTCATTAATGAAAAACTGTTTTTT
CASSFINEKLFF
>TRBJ2-7|once|TRBD1|TRBV28
TGTGCCAGCAGTGGGGGACAGGGGGCACTGTACGAGCAGTACTTC
CASSGGQGALYEQYF
>TRBJ1-6|-|-|TRBV6-1
TGTGCCACCGGTGACAGGCTCAGCTCCTATAATTCACCCCTCCACTTT
CATGDRLSSYNSPLHF